Listed below are T cell receptor beta chains from one sample, sequenced in a study of blood T cell repertoires in COVID-19. TCRdb keeps only in-frame clones here, not all; method: immunoSEQ multiplex PCR. The sample comprises around 400,000 clones, around four fifths of which are singletons, and less than 6% rests with the top ten. Sequencing was carried out using PBMCs or T cells enriched from blood (not recorded which). The source is a woman aged 45-59 years who had recovered from COVID-19. The CDR3 runs from the conserved cysteine through the conserved F or W. Fields, in order: J gene, V gene, clone size, CDR3 length, D gene, CDR3 protein, CDR3 DNA. The D gene is left open where the match is weak. Only some rows state a clone size, as once, few, many or a class for expanded clones.

j_gene: TRBJ1-5
v_gene: TRBV19
abundance: -
len: 15
d_gene: -
CDR3aa: CASSNFRDNNQPQHF
CDR3nt: TGTGCCAGTAGTAACTTCCGGGACAACAATCAGCCCCAGCATTTT

j_gene: TRBJ1-4
v_gene: TRBV20-1
abundance: -
len: 14
d_gene: TRBD1
CDR3aa: CSASKGALNEKLFF
CDR3nt: TGCAGTGCTAGTAAGGGGGCGCTTAATGAAAAACTGTTTTTT

j_gene: TRBJ2-7
v_gene: TRBV20-1
abundance: -
len: 11
d_gene: -
CDR3aa: CSAPGFREQYF
CDR3nt: TGCAGTGCCCCAGGGTTCCGCGAGCAGTACTTC

j_gene: TRBJ2-3
v_gene: TRBV2
abundance: -
len: 15
d_gene: -
CDR3aa: CASSFGPEVADTQYF
CDR3nt: TGTGCCAGCAGTTTCGGCCCAGAGGTGGCAGATACGCAGTATTTT

j_gene: TRBJ2-5
v_gene: TRBV11-3
abundance: -
len: 18
d_gene: TRBD2
CDR3aa: CASSPSSSVLAEQETQYF
CDR3nt: TGTGCCAGCAGCCCCTCTTCCTCCGTTCTAGCGGAACAAGAGACCCAGTACTTC

j_gene: TRBJ2-5
v_gene: TRBV7-2
abundance: once
len: 16
d_gene: -
CDR3aa: CASSLAMGRGAETQYF
CDR3nt: TGTGCCAGCAGCTTAGCCATGGGCAGGGGAGCAGAGACCCAGTACTTC

j_gene: TRBJ1-2
v_gene: TRBV2
abundance: -
len: 13
d_gene: TRBD1
CDR3aa: CASSGWDRSGYTF
CDR3nt: TGTGCCAGCAGTGGATGGGACAGAAGTGGCTACACCTTC

j_gene: TRBJ1-2
v_gene: TRBV4-3
abundance: -
len: 13
d_gene: -
CDR3aa: CASSQAGAYGYTF
CDR3nt: TGCGCCAGCAGCCAAGCAGGGGCGTACGGCTACACCTTC

j_gene: TRBJ1-4
v_gene: TRBV14
abundance: -
len: 14
d_gene: -
CDR3aa: CASSQAGLYEKLFF
CDR3nt: TGTGCCAGCAGCCAAGCGGGTCTATATGAAAAACTGTTTTTT

j_gene: TRBJ2-2
v_gene: TRBV29-1
abundance: -
len: 14
d_gene: TRBD1
CDR3aa: CSIPGTGLSGELFF
CDR3nt: TGCAGCATACCCGGGACAGGGCTCTCCGGGGAGCTGTTTTTT

j_gene: TRBJ1-2
v_gene: TRBV30
abundance: -
len: 13
d_gene: -
CDR3aa: CAWSHRTARIPFF
CDR3nt: TGTGCCTGGAGTCACCGGACAGCCAGGATTCCGTTCTTC

j_gene: TRBJ1-1
v_gene: TRBV27
abundance: -
len: 16
d_gene: TRBD1
CDR3aa: CASSYPEGQMNTEAFF
CDR3nt: TGTGCCAGCAGTTATCCCGAGGGACAGATGAACACTGAAGCTTTCTTT

j_gene: TRBJ2-1
v_gene: TRBV2
abundance: -
len: 16
d_gene: TRBD2
CDR3aa: CASRPFLAGGNNEQFF
CDR3nt: TGTGCCAGCAGACCCTTCCTAGCGGGGGGGAACAATGAGCAGTTCTTC

j_gene: TRBJ2-1
v_gene: TRBV7-9
abundance: -
len: 17
d_gene: -
CDR3aa: CASSSTQGLSSYNEQFF
CDR3nt: TGTGCCAGCAGCTCGACTCAGGGGCTAAGCTCCTACAATGAGCAGTTCTTC

j_gene: TRBJ2-7
v_gene: TRBV29-1
abundance: few
len: 12
d_gene: TRBD1
CDR3aa: CSGGQGSYEQYF
CDR3nt: TGCAGCGGCGGACAGGGATCCTACGAGCAGTACTTC

j_gene: TRBJ2-2
v_gene: TRBV24-1
abundance: once
len: 18
d_gene: TRBD1
CDR3aa: CATSDWRPGQGATGELFF
CDR3nt: TGTGCCACCAGTGATTGGAGACCGGGACAGGGGGCCACCGGGGAGCTGTTTTTT

j_gene: TRBJ1-2
v_gene: TRBV2
abundance: -
len: 12
d_gene: -
CDR3aa: CASKDSYYGYTF
CDR3nt: TGTGCCAGCAAGGACTCCTACTATGGCTACACCTTC

j_gene: TRBJ1-5
v_gene: TRBV11-2
abundance: -
len: 13
d_gene: -
CDR3aa: CASSLAGGQPQHF
CDR3nt: TGTGCCAGCAGTTTGGCCGGGGGTCAGCCCCAGCATTTT

j_gene: TRBJ2-3
v_gene: TRBV29-1
abundance: -
len: 12
d_gene: -
CDR3aa: CSVVRQGDTQYF
CDR3nt: TGCAGCGTTGTGCGCCAGGGGGATACGCAGTATTTT